This entry lists 3 T cell receptor beta chains sequenced from one sample in a study of cytomegalovirus exposure and HLA in healthy donors. The PCR contained 60 Vbeta and 13 Jbeta primers. TCRdb's table, derived via immunoSEQ multiplex PCR, lists solely in-frame clones and lacks some. The listing records some 70,000 clones. The sequenced sample was PBMCs. All receptors derive from a female donor in good health and CMV-seropositive.

The CDR3 here is CAWSPMIPPRGLDGYTF. The CDR3 DNA reads TGTGCCTGGAGCCCCATGATCCCCCCCAGGGGATTAGATGGCTACACCTTC. The V gene is TRBV30, the J gene TRBJ1-2, with D perhaps TRBD1 (6 bases). This CDR3 contains 17 residues. V lost 3 bases and J 6 bases, leaving 26 bases between the germline ends. Germline loops: CDR1 GTSNPN, CDR2 SVGIG (reference sequence).

This chain uses TRBV4-2 with TRBJ2-1; 9 bases match TRBD2. V shed 1 base, J shed 4 bases, and the junction held 5 bases outside the gene matches. This CDR3 comprises 16 residues. CDR1 and CDR2 from the germline V gene are LGHNA and YNFKEQ. The CDR3 DNA reads as TGTGCCAGCAGCCAAGGGCTAGCGGGGAATTACAATGAGCAGTTCTTC. It codes for CASSQGLAGNYNEQFF.

V is TRBV7-9 and J is TRBJ2-7; tentative D call: TRBD1 (5 bases). Germline V gene sequence: CDR1 SEHNR, CDR2 FQNEAQ (reference sequence). This CDR3 is built from 16 residues. V dropped 7 bases and J dropped 3 bases, with 22 bases sitting between them. DNA for the CDR3: TGTGCCAGCACCCCCTTGGTGGGTAAGGGGAACTACGAGCAGTACTTC. This translates into CASTPLVGKGNYEQYF.